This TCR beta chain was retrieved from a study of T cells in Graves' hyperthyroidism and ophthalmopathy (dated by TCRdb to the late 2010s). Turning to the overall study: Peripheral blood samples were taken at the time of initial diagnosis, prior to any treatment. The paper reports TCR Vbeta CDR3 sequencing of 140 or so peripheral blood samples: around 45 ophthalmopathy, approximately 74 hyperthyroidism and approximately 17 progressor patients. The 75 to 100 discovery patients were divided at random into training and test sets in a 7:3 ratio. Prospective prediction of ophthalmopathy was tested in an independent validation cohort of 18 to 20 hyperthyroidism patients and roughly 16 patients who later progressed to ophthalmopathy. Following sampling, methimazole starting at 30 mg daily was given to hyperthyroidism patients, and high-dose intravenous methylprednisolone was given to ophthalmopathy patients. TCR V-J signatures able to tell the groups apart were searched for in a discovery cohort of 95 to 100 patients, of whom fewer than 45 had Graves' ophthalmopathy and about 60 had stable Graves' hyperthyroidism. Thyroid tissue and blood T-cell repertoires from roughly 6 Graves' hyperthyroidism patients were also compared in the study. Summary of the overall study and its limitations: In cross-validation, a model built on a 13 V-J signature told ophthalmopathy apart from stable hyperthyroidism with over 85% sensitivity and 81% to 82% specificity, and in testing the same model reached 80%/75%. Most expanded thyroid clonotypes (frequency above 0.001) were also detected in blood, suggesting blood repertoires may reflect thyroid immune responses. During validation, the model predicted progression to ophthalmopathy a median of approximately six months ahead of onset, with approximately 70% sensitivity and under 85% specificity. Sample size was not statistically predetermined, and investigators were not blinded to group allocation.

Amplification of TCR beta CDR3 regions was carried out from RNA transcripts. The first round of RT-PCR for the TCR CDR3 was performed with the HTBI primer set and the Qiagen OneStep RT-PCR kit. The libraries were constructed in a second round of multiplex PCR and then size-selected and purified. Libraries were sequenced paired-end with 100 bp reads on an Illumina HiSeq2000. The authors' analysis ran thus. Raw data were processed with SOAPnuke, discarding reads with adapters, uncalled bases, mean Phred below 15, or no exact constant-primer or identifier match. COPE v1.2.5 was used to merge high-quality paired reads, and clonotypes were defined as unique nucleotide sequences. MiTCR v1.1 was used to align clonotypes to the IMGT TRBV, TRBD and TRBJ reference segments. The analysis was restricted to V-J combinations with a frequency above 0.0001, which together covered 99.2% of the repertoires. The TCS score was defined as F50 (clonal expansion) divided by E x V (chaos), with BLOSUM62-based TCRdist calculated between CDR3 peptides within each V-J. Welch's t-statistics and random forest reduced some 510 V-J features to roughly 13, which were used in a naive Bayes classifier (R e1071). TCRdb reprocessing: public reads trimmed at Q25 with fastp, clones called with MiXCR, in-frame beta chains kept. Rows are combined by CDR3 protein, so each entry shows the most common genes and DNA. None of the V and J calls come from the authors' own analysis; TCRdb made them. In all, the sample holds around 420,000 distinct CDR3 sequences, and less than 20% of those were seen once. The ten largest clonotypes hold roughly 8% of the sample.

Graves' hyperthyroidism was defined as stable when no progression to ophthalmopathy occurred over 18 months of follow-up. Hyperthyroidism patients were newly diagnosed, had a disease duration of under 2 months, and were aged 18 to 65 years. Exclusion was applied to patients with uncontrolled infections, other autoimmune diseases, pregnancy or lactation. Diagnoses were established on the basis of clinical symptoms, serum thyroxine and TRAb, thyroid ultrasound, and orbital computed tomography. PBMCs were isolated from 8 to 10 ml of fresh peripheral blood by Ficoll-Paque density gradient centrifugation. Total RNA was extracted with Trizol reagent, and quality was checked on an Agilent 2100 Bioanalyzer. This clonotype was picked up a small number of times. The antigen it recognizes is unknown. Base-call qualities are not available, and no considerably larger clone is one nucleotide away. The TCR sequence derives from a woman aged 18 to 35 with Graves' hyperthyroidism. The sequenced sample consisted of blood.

CDR3 region: CASSVGGQPENEQFF. The sequenced DNA: TGTGCCAGCAGCGTAGGTGGACAGCCTGAGAATGAGCAGTTCTTC. The V and J segments used are TRBV9 and TRBJ2-1, with a tentative D gene TRBD1 over 6 matching bases. CDR1 and CDR2, per the germline V gene, are SGDLS and YYNGEE. V is reduced by 0 bases and J by 7 bases, leaving a spacing of 14 bases between them. Inclusive of the bounding cysteine and phenylalanine, the CDR3 is 15 residues long. The only DNA kept is the CDR3, 45 bases in frame from the first base.